This TCR beta chain was recorded in a study of blood T cell repertoires in COVID-19. About the study: The samples span acute and convalescent COVID-19 from the United States, Italy and Spain. Sample material is recorded as cDNA or gDNA derived from T cells, B-cell-depleted T cells, or PBMCs.

This clone was seen once. In the original processing: Estimated nucleated cell counts came from reference gene primer amplification. Only in-frame clones appear in the TCRdb table, and some are missing; sequencing was by immunoSEQ multiplex PCR. From that table come the V and J calls and clone size; the DNA was used to work out D and trimming. This sample has some 250,000 clones, with around 87% found just once. Sequenced material: peripheral blood. This clonotype was sampled from a woman aged 55-69 years with COVID-19, enrolled during active disease.

The CDR3 sequence is CASSLTPRDRPPTF. CDR3 sequence (DNA): TGTGCCAGCAGCCTTACCCCCCGGGACAGGCCCCCTACCTTC. The V and J genes are TRBV7-2 and TRBJ1-2; 8 nucleotides line up with TRBD1. CDR3 size: 14 residues. CDR1 is SGHTA and CDR2 is FQGNSA in the germline V gene. With V trimmed by 5 bases and J by 14 bases, 16 bases remained unmatched. The variable domain in full, completed from reference TRBV7-2 and TRBJ1-2, reads GAGVSQSPSNKVTEKGKDVELRCDPISGHTALYWYRQSLGQGLEFLIYFQGNSAPDKSGLPSDRFSAERTGGSVSTLTIQRTQQEDSAVYLCASSLTPRDRPPTFGSGTRLTVV.